This T cell receptor (beta chain) was obtained from a study of blood T cell repertoires in COVID-19 (dated by TCRdb to 2018 to 2020). About the study as a whole: Samples from collaborators originated in the United States, Italy and Spain and spanned both the acute and convalescent phases of COVID-19. The prospective study material was composed of cDNA or gDNA derived from T cells, B-cell-depleted T cells, or PBMCs. Deeply sampled blood TCRbeta repertoires from subjects exposed to, actively infected with, or recovered from COVID-19 were included in the dataset. A freely available public database, intended as a resource for researchers studying the immune response to SARS-CoV-2, is where the repertoires were released. Samples were obtained from the ongoing ImmuneRACE study (first 160 participants) and from 1,254 subjects provided by 6 global collaborators. The sample metadata nearly always contained a de-identified subject ID, COVID-19 status, age in years and sex. Where HLA class I and class II types were available, the types were taken from metadata supplied by the sample provider, not from assay-based typing. The study at large found these results: The amount of clinical and demographic metadata varied by source and participant and was provided uncurated.

TCRbeta CDR3 regions were amplified from genomic DNA using the immunoSEQ Assay, a bias-controlled multiplex PCR. Under the source paper's analysis protocol: Within the assay, amplification of reference gene primers was used to estimate how many nucleated cells each sample contained. Sequence reads were collapsed and filtered to measure the absolute abundance of every unique TCRbeta CDR3 rearrangement. For each sample, productive Simpson clonality was calculated by taking the square root of Simpson's diversity index across productive rearrangements. TCRdb took over this immuneACCESS table, retaining in-frame rearrangements with V and J assigned. Such tables are incomplete; in checked studies, under half of the missing clones stem from an unresolved V gene, and the remainder is unexplained. V and J calls plus clone size are reproduced from that table; the DNA served to infer D and trimming. In this sample the table shows 130,000 to 150,000 clones, 88% of which occur a single time. The ten largest clones take up approximately 1.8% of the sample.

Each collaborating institution followed its own protocols to collect whole blood in K2EDTA tubes. For TCRbeta analysis, collaborator samples were shipped as frozen whole blood, as isolated PBMCs, or as DNA extracted from either sample type. Comments on this clone: The target of this receptor is not known. There are no base qualities to consult, and no much larger clone falls within one base.

Clipping removes 3 bases from V and 8 bases from J, with 5 as the unmatched junction base count. CDR1 and CDR2, looked up from the germline V gene, are MNHNS and SASEGT. From cysteine to phenylalanine, the CDR3 is 13 amino acids long. Only the CDR3 region is kept as DNA, spanning 39 bases read in frame from base 1. The TCR originated in a man between 65 and 80 years old with acute or convalescent COVID-19. The chain is made from TRBV6-1 and TRBJ1-2; 8 central bases correspond to TRBD1. Sequencing input: peripheral blood. The CDR3 is CASSDPDRGGYTF. The DNA reads as follows: TGTGCCAGCAGTGATCCAGACAGGGGCGGCTACACCTTC.